Below are 2 T cell receptor beta chains sequenced from a single sample in a study of blood T cell repertoires in COVID-19. Method: immunoSEQ multiplex PCR; TCRdb's copy keeps in-frame clones and lacks some. This repertoire shows hundreds of thousands of clones, roughly 80% found once; its top ten account for 2.5% to 3%. Sequencing was carried out using peripheral blood. These receptor sequences come from a woman in her 70s with active or convalescent COVID-19.

The chain joins TRBV15 to TRBJ1-1, with TRBD1 identical over 8 bases. Trimming removed 2 bases from V and 5 bases from J; junction bases left unmatched: 7. Germline CDR1 is LNHNV and CDR2 is YYDKDF (reference sequence). The CDR3 has 15 amino acids. CDR3 sequence (DNA): TGTGCCACCAGCAGACCACAGGGGGGTAGAACTGAAGCTTTCTTT. This sequence encodes CATSRPQGGRTEAFF.

The chain has TRBV5-4 and TRBJ2-5; a possible D gene is TRBD2 (5 bases). CDR3 length: 14 amino acids. V shed 1 base and J shed 4 bases, with 11 bases lying between them. Per germline, CDR1 SGHNT and CDR2 YYREEE (reference sequence). This CDR3 reads CASSLKDGGETQYF. CDR3 DNA: TGTGCCAGCAGCTTGAAGGACGGAGGAGAGACCCAGTACTTC.